Listed below are T cell receptor beta chains from one sample, sequenced in a study of blood T cell repertoires in COVID-19. Using immunoSEQ multiplex PCR, the repertoire was profiled, and TCRdb retains in-frame clones only, with some absent. The sample yields about 180,000 clones, 70% to 90% seen once. Material: peripheral blood. These receptors all come from a man younger than 35 who had recovered from COVID-19. Both conserved end residues are trimmed from each CDR3.

v_gene	CDR3aa
TRBV27	ASRPGGTGTEAF
TRBV5-4	ASSFNLAGGTDTQY
TRBV7-9	ASSLADTNYGYT
TRBV19	ASSSSGTGLEAF
TRBV29-1	SVAIPSYNEQF
TRBV11-3	ASSPKSGTSGLTQY
TRBV9	ASSVGGFWNEKLF
TRBV14	ASSQTGARNTIY
TRBV20-1	SASLPGGYTEAF
TRBV24-1	ATSDSGGGNQPQH
TRBV5-6	ASSQGHRGPTGDTEAF
TRBV3-1/TRBV3-2	ASSRQMNTEAF
TRBV9	ASSVGGISYNEQF
TRBV28	ASSLGTRETNEQF
TRBV7-9	ASSLGQIQETQY
TRBV12-3/TRBV12-4	ASSFLSNQPQH
TRBV5-6	ASSFTGVASYNEQF
TRBV29-1	SVEMGGKGQF
TRBV12-5	ASGLLDITTDTQY
TRBV9	ASSGLAEPSTDTQY
TRBV30	AWRAGVISYGYT
TRBV6-6	ASSTRNEQY
TRBV9	ATSKGSSYNEQF